This T cell receptor beta chain emerged from a study of blood T cell repertoires in COVID-19. Trimming removed 1 base at V and 3 bases at J, with 18 bases between. This CDR3 spans 17 amino acids. The germline gives CDR1 SGHNT, CDR2 YENEEA. The method was immunoSEQ multiplex PCR; TCRdb's version includes in-frame clones alone and lacks a portion of them. Altogether 50,000 to 55,000 clones are present, 70% to 85% being singletons, with the ten largest covering 9.5% to 13%. Comments on this clone: The identical CDR3 is also encoded by other nucleotide sequences in the sample.

Sequencing was performed on peripheral blood. V and J are TRBV11-3 and TRBJ1-1; D gene ambiguous. The TCR sequence derives from a man aged 80 or over with COVID-19, enrolled during active disease. CDR3 loop: CASSLGSGPEEYTEAFF. CDR3 nucleotides: TGTGCCAGCAGCTTAGGTTCCGGCCCAGAGGAGTACACTGAAGCTTTCTTT.